One sample yielded the 2 T cell receptor beta chains listed below, sequenced in a study of cytomegalovirus exposure and HLA in healthy donors. 60 Vbeta and 13 Jbeta primers were used in PCR. The assay was immunoSEQ multiplex PCR, and TCRdb's table has in-frame clones only and misses some. The sample gives some 200,000 clones, 65% to 85% of which show up once; 0.098% is in the top ten. Material for sequencing was PBMCs. Receptor source: a boy younger than 10 in good health and CMV-seronegative.

The rearrangement joins TRBV6-5 to TRBJ2-1, with D possibly matching TRBD1 (6 bases). In germline, CDR1 is MNHEY, CDR2 SVGAGI. The V and J ends lost 0 bases and 4 bases respectively, with 7 bases between them. The CDR3 is made up of 14 amino acids. In DNA, the CDR3 is TGTGCCAGCAGTTACTCGACAGGTTACAATGAGCAGTTCTTC. The encoded protein is CASSYSTGYNEQFF.

The V gene is TRBV30, the J gene TRBJ2-1; possibly TRBD2 for D (5 bases). The CDR3 is made up of 15 amino acids. Germline V gene data show CDR1 as GTSNPN and CDR2 as SVGIG (reference sequence). V dropped 5 bases and J dropped 0 bases, with 14 bases sitting between them. CDR3 in DNA: TGTGCCTGGGAGAGGGATCCCCCCTCCTACAATGAGCAGTTCTTC. As protein: CAWERDPPSYNEQFF.